This TCR beta chain was found in a study of radiation and T cells in renal cell carcinoma. Broader study findings: From baseline, blood top tumor clonotypes peaked at 2 weeks post-radiation. Baseline intratumoral clonotype presence is unknown without pretreatment biopsies.

This sample's time point: blood 2 weeks post-SBRT. Treatment defined: 15 Gy SBRT to primary tumor, nephrectomy 4 weeks later. Serial blood draws occurred at baseline and 2 and 4 weeks post-SBRT. The tumor was a clear cell renal cell carcinoma. This table comes from immunoSEQ multiplex PCR, and its TCRdb copy is limited to in-frame clones, with some not included. The sample has some 70,000 clones, about four fifths seen once; the top ten hold less than 7%. This clone was observed once. As yet, its antigen is unknown. This TCR was sampled from a man in his 60s with renal cell carcinoma. The material sequenced was blood, taken from a patient whose treatment included radiotherapy and nephrectomy.

The CDR3 here is CASSRRGLGYTF. CDR3 nucleotides: TGTGCCAGCAGCCGGAGGGGGCTGGGCTACACCTTC. The V and J genes are TRBV28 and TRBJ1-2; 7 positions match TRBD1. The CDR3 loop spans 12 amino acids. Germline V gene lookup returns CDR1 MDHEN and CDR2 SYDVKM. Germline trimming cut 6 bases from V and 8 bases from J; bases unmatched to any gene: 6.